This TCR beta chain was captured by sequencing in a study of regulatory T cells in long-lasting Graves disease. Turning to the study itself: To qualify as persistent, Graves' disease required over 5 years of antithyroid drugs with positive TSH receptor antibodies.

To make TCR beta libraries, researchers used iRepertoire HTBI primers and Arm-PCR of CDR3 regions. TCRdb independently ran MiXCR on the multiplex PCR reads; one entry per CDR3 protein. The sample records hundreds of thousands of distinct CDR3 sequences, roughly a fifth being singletons. The germline V and J ends were trimmed by 6 bases and 3 bases, with 15 bases remaining between them. The CDR3 runs 14 residues. This clonotype was picked up many times. Described time point: persistent/refractory GD, antithyroid drugs over 5 years with positive TRAb. Following extraction of RNA from PBMCs, that RNA was used to make the TCR library.

The clonotype was recovered from a female donor with Graves disease. The starting material was peripheral blood mononuclear cells (PBMCs), obtained when the disease was refractory, from a patient treated with antithyroid drugs. The chain recombines TRBV12-3 or TRBV12-4 with TRBJ2-7; weak D call: TRBD1 (5 bases). CDR3 in amino acids: CASSPWGRDYEQYF. CDR3 sequence (DNA): TGTGCCAGCAGCCCCTGGGGCAGAGACTACGAGCAGTACTTC.